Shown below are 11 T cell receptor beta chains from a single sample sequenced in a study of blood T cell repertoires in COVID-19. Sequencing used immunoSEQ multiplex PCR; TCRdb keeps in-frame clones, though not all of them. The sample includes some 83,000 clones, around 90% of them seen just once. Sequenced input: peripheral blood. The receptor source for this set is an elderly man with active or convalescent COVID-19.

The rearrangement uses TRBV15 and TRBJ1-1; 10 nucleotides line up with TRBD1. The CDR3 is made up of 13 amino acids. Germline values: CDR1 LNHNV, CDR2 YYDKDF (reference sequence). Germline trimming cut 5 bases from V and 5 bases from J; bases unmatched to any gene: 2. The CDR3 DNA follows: TGTGCCACCAGCTGGACAGGGGGAACTGAAGCTTTCTTT. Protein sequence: CATSWTGGTEAFF.

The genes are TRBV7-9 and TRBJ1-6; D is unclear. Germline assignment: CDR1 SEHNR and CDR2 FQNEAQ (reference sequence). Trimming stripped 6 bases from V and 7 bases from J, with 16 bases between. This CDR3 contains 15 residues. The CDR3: CASRTSGRDNSPLHF. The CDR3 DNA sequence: TGTGCCAGCAGGACCTCCGGGAGAGACAATTCACCCCTCCACTTT.

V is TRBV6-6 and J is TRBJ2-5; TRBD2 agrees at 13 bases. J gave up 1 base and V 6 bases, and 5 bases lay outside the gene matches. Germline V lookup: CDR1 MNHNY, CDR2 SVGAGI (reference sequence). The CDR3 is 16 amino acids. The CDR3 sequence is CASRGTSGVIQETQYF. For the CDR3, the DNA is TGTGCCAGCAGGGGGACTAGCGGGGTGATCCAAGAGACCCAGTACTTC.

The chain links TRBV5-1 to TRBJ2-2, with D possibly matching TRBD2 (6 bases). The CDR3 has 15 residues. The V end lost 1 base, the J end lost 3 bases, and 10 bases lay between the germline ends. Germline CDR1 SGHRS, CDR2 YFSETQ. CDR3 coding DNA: TGCGCCAGCAGCTTGCCCGGGACTCACACCGGGGAGCTGTTTTTT. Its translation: CASSLPGTHTGELFF.

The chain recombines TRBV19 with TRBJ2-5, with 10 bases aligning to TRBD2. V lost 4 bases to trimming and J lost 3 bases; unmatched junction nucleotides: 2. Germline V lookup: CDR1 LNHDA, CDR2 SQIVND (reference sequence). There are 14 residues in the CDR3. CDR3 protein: CASSTGTSEETQYF. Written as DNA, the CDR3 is TGTGCCAGTAGTACCGGGACTAGCGAAGAGACCCAGTACTTC.

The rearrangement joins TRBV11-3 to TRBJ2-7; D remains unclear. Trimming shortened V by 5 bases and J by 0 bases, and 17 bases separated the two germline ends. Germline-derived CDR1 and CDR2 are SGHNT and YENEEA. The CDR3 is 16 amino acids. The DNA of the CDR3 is TGTGCCAGCAGCCGAGAGACTTGTAAGAGCTCCTACGAGCAGTACGTC. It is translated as CASSRETCKSSYEQYV.

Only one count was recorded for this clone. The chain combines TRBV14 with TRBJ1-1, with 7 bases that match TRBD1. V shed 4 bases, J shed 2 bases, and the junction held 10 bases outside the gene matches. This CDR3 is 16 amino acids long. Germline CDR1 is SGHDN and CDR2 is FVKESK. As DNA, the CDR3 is TGTGCCAGCAGCCCTCGACGGGACAGAATAAACACTGAAGCTTTCTTT. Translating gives CASSPRRDRINTEAFF.

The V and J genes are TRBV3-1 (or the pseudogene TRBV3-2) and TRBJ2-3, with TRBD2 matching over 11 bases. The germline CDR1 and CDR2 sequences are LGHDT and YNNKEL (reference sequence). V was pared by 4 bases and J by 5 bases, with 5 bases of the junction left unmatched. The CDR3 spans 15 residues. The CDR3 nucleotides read TGTGCCAGCAGCCGTAGCGGGGGGGCCAGAGATACGCAGTATTTT. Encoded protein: CASSRSGGARDTQYF.

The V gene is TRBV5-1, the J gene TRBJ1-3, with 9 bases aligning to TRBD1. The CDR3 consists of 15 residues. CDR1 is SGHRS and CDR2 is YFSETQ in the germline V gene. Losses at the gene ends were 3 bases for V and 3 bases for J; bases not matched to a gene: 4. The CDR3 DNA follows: TGCGCCAGCAGCTCGCGGACAGGGGATGGAAACACCATATATTTT. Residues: CASSSRTGDGNTIYF.

This CDR3 is CASSEDSTGSLNTEAFF. CDR3 bases: TGTGCCAGCAGTGAAGATAGCACAGGGAGTTTGAACACTGAAGCTTTCTTT. The J gene is TRBJ1-1, the V gene TRBV6-1, with a possible D match to TRBD1 (6 bases). V lost 1 base, J lost 0 bases, and 15 bases lay in between. The CDR3 consists of 17 residues. In germline, CDR1 is MNHNS, CDR2 SASEGT.

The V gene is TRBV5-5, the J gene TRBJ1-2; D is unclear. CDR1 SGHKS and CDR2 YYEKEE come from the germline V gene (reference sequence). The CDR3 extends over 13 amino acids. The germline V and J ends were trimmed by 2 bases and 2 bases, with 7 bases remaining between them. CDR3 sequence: CASSLVQNYGYTF. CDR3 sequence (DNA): TGTGCCAGCAGCTTAGTACAGAACTATGGCTACACCTTC.